The clone carrying this T cell receptor beta chain was seen a handful of times. Antigen unknown. The data derive from a study of blood T cells in healthy people across ages. The study, taken as a whole, reports: Whereas aged donors had fewer naive CD4+ cells, long-lived donors had more of them and higher diversity.

Donors gave 9 to 10 milliliters of peripheral blood apiece. Germline V gene lookup returns CDR1 SNHLY and CDR2 FYNNEI. CDR3 length equals 16 residues. The ends lost 4 bases at V and 3 bases at J; junction bases unmatched: 4. A sample-barcoded 5' primer and a J-beta primer mix were used in a second PCR of roughly 6 to 11 cycles. Each CDR3 protein gets one entry after TCRdb re-called the 5' RACE reads with MiXCR. The table includes roughly 700,000 distinct CDR3 sequences, more than 40% detected once. The receptor was derived from a woman aged 55-69 years in good health. V and J are TRBV2 and TRBJ2-7; 15 nucleotides match TRBD2. Sequenced sample: blood. CDR3 coding DNA: TGTGCCAGCAGTGCTGGGACTAGCGGGAGGATCTACGAGCAGTACTTC. It encodes CASSAGTSGRIYEQYF.